The present T cell receptor beta chain was sequenced within a study of cytomegalovirus exposure and HLA in healthy donors. The CDR3 length is 17 residues. Germline V gives CDR1 SGHTA, CDR2 FQGNSA. Trimming took off 5 bases at V and 2 bases at J, with 19 bases between the two ends. The PCR had 60 Vbeta and 13 Jbeta primers. As handled by the study authors: Approximately 86 million unique TCR beta chains, roughly 11 million shared, were counted in a later analysis. Libraries were prepared by immunoSEQ multiplex PCR; TCRdb keeps only in-frame clonotypes and omits some of them. The V and J calls and the clone size are those of that table, but D and trimming were determined from the DNA. The data contain approximately 72,000 clones, almost 85% of them singletons. Remarks on this clone: Its cognate antigen is unknown.

Broader study findings: It was reported that TCR beta sequences correctly inferred the HLA-A and HLA-B alleles for most subjects.

Specimen: PBMCs. The receptor comes from a man aged 18 to 35 in good health and CMV-seronegative. The chain links TRBV7-2 to TRBJ1-5, with a tentative D call TRBD1 (6 bases). CDR3 in amino acids: CASSTRLPGDGNQPQHF. CDR3 bases: TGTGCCAGCAGCACACGACTCCCAGGGGATGGCAATCAGCCCCAGCATTTT.